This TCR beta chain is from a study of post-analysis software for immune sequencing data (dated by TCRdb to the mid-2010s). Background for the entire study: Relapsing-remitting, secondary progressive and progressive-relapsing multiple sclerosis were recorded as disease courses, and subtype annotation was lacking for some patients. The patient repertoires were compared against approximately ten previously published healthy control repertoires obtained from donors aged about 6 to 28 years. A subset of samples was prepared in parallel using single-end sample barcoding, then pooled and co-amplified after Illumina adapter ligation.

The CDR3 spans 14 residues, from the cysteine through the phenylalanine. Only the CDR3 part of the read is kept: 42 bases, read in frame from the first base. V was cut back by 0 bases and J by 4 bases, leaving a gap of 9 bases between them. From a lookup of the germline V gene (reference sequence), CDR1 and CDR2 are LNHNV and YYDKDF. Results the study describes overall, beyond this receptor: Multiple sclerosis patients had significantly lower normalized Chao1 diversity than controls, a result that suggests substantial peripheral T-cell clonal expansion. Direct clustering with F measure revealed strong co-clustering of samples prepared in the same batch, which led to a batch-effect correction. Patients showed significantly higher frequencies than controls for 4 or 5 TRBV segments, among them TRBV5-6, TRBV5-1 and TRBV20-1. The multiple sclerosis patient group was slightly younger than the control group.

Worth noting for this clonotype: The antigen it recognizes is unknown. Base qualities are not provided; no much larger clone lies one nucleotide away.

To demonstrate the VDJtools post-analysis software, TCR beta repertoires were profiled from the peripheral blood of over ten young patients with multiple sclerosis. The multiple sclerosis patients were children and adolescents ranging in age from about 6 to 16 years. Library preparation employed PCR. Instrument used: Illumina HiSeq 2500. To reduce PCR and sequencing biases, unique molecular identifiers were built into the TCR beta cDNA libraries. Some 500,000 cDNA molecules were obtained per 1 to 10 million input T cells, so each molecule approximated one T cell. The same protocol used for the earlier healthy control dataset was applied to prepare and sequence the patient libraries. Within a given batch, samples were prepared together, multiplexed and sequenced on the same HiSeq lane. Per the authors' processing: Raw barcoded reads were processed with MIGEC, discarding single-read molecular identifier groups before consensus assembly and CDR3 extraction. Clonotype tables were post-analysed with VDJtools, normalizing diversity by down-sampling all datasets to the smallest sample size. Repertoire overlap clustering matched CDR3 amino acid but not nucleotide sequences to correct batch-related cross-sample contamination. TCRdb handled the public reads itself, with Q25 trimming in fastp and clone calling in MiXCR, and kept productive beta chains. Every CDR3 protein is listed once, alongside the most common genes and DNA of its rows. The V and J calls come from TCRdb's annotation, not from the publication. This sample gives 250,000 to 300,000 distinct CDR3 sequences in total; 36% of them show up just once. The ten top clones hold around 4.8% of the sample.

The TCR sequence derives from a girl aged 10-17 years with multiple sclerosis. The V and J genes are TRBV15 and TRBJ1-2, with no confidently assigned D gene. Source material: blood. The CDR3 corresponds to CATSRDRAAYGYTF. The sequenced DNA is TGTGCCACCAGCAGAGATCGGGCCGCCTATGGCTACACCTTC.